The source of this TCR beta chain is a study of a mutant IDH1 vaccine in newly diagnosed glioma. The V gene end was trimmed by 1 base and the J gene end by 4 bases; junction bases not matched to a gene: 4. The CDR3 covers 14 residues. CDR1 is LNHDA and CDR2 is SQIVND in the germline V gene (reference sequence). The time point denotes: baseline, week 1 (first vaccination visit). As to treatment: pre-vaccination baseline after standard-of-care therapy. The table came from immunoSEQ multiplex PCR; TCRdb's copy has only in-frame clones and leaves some out. The data hold over 75,000 clones, with around nine tenths observed a single time.

The material was PBMCs, obtained from a glioma patient treated with radiotherapy, temozolomide or both. The sequence came from a woman aged 50 to 65 with glioma. The J gene is TRBJ2-7, the V gene TRBV19, with 7 bases identical to TRBD1. In DNA form, the CDR3 reads TGTGCCAGTAGTATAGGGACAGGCACTTACGAGCAGTACTTC. Protein product: CASSIGTGTYEQYF.